The sequence of this T cell receptor (beta chain) was determined in a study of control samples from healthy donors and cancer patients. The method was immunoSEQ multiplex PCR; TCRdb's version includes in-frame clones alone and lacks a portion of them. Of about 110,000 clones detected, approximately 82% appear once; the ten largest clones hold around 6.2%. V lost 5 bases to trimming and J lost 0 bases, with 20 bases between them. This CDR3 is built from 18 residues. Germline lookup yields CDR1 MNHNY and CDR2 SVGAGI (reference sequence). This TCR was sampled from a man younger than 30 in good health. The specimen sequenced was blood. The gene calls are TRBV6-6 and TRBJ1-3; D not certain. The CDR3: CASSPPQRTSFSGNTIYF. CDR3 DNA: TGTGCCAGCAGTCCCCCCCAGAGGACCTCCTTCTCTGGAAACACCATATATTTT.